This T cell receptor (beta chain) was identified during a study of T cell repertoires in cytomegalovirus infection. On the study more broadly: Indications of both CMV infection and matching HLA type were provided by public TCR beta signatures.

TCRdb re-called the reads with MiXCR, one entry per CDR3 protein. The table includes hundreds of thousands of distinct CDR3 sequences, approximately 32% detected once. Between the trimmed V and J ends, which lost 1 base and 5 bases, there was a span of 12 bases. CDR3 size: 14 residues. CDR1 SGHTA and CDR2 FQGNSA come from the germline V gene. This clonotype was picked up many times. Its antigen is as yet unknown. Findings of the study overall: HLA-C-restricted, CMV-specific TCR beta clonotypes were dominant ex vivo. Adding up the frequency of public TCR beta families identified people who carried CMV plus the relevant HLA.

Sequenced material: PBMCs. The chain carries TRBV7-2 and TRBJ2-7; D uncertain. The source is a human donor in good health (CMV status not recorded). Some clones in this sample may be carry-over from other donors' samples. The CDR3: CASSLVTSIDEQYF. CDR3 DNA: TGTGCCAGCAGCTTAGTAACCAGCATAGACGAGCAGTACTTC. Looking up the rest from reference TRBV7-2 and TRBJ2-7 gives the full variable domain: GAGVSQSPSNKVTEKGKDVELRCDPISGHTALYWYRQSLGQGLEFLIYFQGNSAPDKSGLPSDRFSAERTGGSVSTLTIQRTQQEDSAVYLCASSLVTSIDEQYFGPGTRLTVT.